There are many counts of the clone carrying this TCR beta chain. The antigen is unknown. No cell sorting was done before RNA was extracted from the tissue. The sample comes from a study of tumor and adjacent non-tumor tissue in lung cancer. Across the whole study: Samples averaged approximately 3.9 million productive TCRbeta reads each.

The CDR3 contains 16 residues. The V and J ends lost 5 bases and 4 bases respectively, with 17 bases between them. A modified ARM-PCR protocol with three rounds of nested PCR amplified TCRbeta. TCRdb passed the multiplex PCR reads through MiXCR, listing each CDR3 protein once. The profile shows 130,000 or so distinct CDR3 sequences, around three fifths of them singletons. Notes on the study in general: Normal lung showed higher cumulative top 100 clone frequency than tumor.

V and J are TRBV12-3 or TRBV12-4 and TRBJ2-2; D perhaps matches TRBD1 (6 bases). The sequenced sample was lung tumor tissue. The receptor was isolated from a man under 40 with non-small cell lung cancer. The CDR3 loop is CASSVGGGAATGELFF. CDR3 nucleotides: TGTGCCAGCAGTGTAGGGGGTGGAGCGGCCACCGGGGAGCTGTTTTTT.